The entry that follows covers one TCR beta chain sequence. Its specificity is unknown. The protocol was immunoSEQ multiplex PCR, while the TCRdb copy is restricted to in-frame clones and leaves out a portion. The sample contains over a million clones, approximately 98.5% of which appear only once. The CDR3 sequence is 17 residues long. Trimming took 5 bases from V and 0 from J, leaving 20 bases between them. Per the germline V gene, CDR1 is SGHRS and CDR2 is YFSETQ. The data originate from a study of shared clonotypes between healthy human individuals. Looking at the study overall: Each donor's CD4 naive and CD4 memory cells filled three plates apiece, CD8 naive two, and CD8 memory one.

Findings and limits, study-wide: Naive subsets generally had larger estimated richness than memory subsets.

Input material: naive CD4+ T cells sorted from blood. Stated subset: CD45RA+ positively selected. The sequence was obtained from a man aged 25-40 years in good health. The chain combines TRBV5-1 with TRBJ1-2; TRBD1 is a possible D gene (5 bases). The CDR3: CASRVDRDGGPNYGYTF. The CDR3 bases are TGCGCCAGCAGAGTTGACCGGGACGGCGGACCTAACTATGGCTACACCTTC.